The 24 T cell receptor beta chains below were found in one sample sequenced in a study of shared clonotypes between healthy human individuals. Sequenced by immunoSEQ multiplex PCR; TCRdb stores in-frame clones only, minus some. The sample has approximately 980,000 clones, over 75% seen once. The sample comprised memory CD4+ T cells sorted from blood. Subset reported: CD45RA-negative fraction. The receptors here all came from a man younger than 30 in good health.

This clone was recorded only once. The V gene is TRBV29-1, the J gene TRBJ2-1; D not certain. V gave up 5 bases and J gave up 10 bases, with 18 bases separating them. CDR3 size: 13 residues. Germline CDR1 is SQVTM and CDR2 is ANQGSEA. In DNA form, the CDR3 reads TGCAGCGTTCTAAGGGCGTCTTCCGGGGAGCAGTTCTTC. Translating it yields CSVLRASSGEQFF.

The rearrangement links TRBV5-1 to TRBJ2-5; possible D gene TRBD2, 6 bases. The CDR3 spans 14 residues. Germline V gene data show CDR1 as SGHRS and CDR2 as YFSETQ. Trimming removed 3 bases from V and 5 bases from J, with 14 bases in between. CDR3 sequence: CASSSGLGAETQYF. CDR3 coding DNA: TGCGCCAGCAGCTCGGGACTCGGAGCGGAGACCCAGTACTTC.

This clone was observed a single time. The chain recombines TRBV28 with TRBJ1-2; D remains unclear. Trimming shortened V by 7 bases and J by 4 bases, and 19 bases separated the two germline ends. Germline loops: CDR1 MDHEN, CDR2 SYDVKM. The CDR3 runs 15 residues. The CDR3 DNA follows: TGTGCCAGCACCGTTCAGAGCACCACTTCCTATGGCTACACCTTC. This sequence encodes CASTVQSTTSYGYTF.

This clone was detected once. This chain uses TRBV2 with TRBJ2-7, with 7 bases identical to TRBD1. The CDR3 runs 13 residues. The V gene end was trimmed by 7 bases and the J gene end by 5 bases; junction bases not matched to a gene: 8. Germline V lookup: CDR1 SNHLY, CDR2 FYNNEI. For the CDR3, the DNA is TGTGCCAGCAACCACGGACAGGTCGACGAGCAGTACTTC. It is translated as CASNHGQVDEQYF. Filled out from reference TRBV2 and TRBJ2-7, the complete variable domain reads EPEVTQTPSHQVTQMGQEVILRCVPISNHLYFYWYRQILGQKVEFLVSFYNNEISEKSEIFDDQFSVERPDGSNFTLKIRSTKLEDSAMYFCASNHGQVDEQYFGPGTRLTVT.

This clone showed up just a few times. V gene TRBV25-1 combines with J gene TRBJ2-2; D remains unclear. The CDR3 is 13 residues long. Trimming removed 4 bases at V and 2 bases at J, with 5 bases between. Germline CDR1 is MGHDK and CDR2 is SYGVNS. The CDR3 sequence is CASSALNTGELFF. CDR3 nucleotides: TGTGCCAGCAGTGCCCTTAACACCGGGGAGCTGTTTTTT.

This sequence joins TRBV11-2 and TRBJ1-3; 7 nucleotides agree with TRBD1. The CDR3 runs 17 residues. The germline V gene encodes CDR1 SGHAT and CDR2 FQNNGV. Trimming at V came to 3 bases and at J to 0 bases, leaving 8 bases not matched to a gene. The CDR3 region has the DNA TGTGCCAGCAGCTTTGACAGGGCCCCCCTCTCTGGAAACACCATATATTTT. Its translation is CASSFDRAPLSGNTIYF.

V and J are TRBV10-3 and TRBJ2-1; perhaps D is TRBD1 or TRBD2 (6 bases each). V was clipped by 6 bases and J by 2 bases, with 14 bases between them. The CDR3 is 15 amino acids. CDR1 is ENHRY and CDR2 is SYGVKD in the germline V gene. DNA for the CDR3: TGTGCCATCAGGGGGGGCCAGGGCGCCTACAATGAGCAGTTCTTC. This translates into CAIRGGQGAYNEQFF.

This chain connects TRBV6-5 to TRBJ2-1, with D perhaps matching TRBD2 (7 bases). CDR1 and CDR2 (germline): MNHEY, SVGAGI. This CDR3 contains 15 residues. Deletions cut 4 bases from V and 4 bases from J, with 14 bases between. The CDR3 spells CASSSLEGGYNEQFF. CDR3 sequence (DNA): TGTGCCAGCAGTTCCCTTGAGGGGGGGTACAATGAGCAGTTCTTC.

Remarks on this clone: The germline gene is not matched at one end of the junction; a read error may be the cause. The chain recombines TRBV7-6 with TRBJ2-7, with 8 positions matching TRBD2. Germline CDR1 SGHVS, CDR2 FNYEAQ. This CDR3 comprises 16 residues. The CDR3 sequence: CASSLEGGRISNEQYF. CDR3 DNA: TGTGCCAGCAGCTTAGAGGGCGGGAGGATCTCCAACGAGCAGTACTTC.

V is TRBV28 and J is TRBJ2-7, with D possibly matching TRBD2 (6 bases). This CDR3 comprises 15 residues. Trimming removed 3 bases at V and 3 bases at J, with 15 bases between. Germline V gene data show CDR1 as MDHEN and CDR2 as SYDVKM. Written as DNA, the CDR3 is TGTGCCAGCAGTTTTCGCCCGGGACTCTTCTACGAGCAGTACTTC. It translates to CASSFRPGLFYEQYF.

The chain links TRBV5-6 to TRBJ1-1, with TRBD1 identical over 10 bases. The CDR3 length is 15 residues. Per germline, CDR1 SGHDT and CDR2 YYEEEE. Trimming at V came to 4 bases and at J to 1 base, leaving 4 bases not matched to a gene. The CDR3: CASSGDRGRNTEAFF. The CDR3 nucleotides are TGTGCCAGCAGCGGGGACAGGGGTAGGAACACTGAAGCTTTCTTT.

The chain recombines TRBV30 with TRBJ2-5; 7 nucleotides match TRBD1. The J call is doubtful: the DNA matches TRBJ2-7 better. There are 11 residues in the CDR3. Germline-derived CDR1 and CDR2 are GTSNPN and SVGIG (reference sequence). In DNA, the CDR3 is TGTGCCCGGGGCACAGGGGACGAGCAGTACTTC. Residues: CARGTGDEQYF.

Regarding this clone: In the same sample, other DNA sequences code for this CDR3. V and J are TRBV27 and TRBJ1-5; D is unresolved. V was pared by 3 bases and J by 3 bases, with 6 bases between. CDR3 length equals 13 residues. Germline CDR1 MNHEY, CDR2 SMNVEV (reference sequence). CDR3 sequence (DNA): TGTGCCAGCAGTTTGCAGACCAATCAGCCCCAGCATTTT. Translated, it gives CASSLQTNQPQHF.

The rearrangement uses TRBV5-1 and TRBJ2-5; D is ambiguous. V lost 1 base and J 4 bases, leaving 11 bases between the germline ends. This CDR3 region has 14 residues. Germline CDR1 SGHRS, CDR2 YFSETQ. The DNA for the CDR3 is TGCGCCAGCAGCTTGAACGGGTTTGGAGAGACCCAGTACTTC. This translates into CASSLNGFGETQYF.

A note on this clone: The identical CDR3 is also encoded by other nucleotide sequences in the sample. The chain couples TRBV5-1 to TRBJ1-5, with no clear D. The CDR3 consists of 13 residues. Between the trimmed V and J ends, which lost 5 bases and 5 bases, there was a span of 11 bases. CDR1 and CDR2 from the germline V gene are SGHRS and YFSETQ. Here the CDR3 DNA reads TGCGCCAGCAGTTTAGGACCGGATCAGCCCCAGCATTTT. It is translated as CASSLGPDQPQHF.

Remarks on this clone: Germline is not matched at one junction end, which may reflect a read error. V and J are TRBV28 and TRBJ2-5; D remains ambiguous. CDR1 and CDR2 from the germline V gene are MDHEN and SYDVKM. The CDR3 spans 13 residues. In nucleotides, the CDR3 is TGTGCCAGCAGTTTACTCGCCATAGAGTCCCAGTACTTC. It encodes CASSLLAIESQYF. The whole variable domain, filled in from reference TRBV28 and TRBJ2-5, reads DVKVTQSSRYLVKRTGEKVFLECVQDMDHENMFWYRQDPGLGLRLIYFSYDVKMKEKGDIPEGYSVSREKKERFSLILESASTNQTSMYLCASSLLAIESQYFGPGTRLLVL.

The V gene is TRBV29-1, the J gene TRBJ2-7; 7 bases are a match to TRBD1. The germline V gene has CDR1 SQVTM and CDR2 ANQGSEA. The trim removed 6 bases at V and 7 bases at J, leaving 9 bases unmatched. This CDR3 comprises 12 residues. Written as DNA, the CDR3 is TGCAGCGTCCAACAGGGGATGGGGGAGCAGTACTTC. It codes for CSVQQGMGEQYF.

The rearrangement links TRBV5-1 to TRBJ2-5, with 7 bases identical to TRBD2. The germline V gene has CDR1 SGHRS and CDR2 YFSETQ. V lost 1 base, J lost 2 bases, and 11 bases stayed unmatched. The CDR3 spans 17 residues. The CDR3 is CASSLFAGGIRQETQYF. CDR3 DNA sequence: TGCGCCAGCAGCTTGTTTGCCGGGGGGATTAGGCAAGAGACCCAGTACTTC.

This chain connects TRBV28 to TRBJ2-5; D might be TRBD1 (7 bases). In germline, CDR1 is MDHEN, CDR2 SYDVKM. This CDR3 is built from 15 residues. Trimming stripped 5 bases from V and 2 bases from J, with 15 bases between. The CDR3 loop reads CASSAAGTEQETQYF. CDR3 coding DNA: TGTGCCAGCAGTGCCGCGGGGACAGAGCAAGAGACCCAGTACTTC.

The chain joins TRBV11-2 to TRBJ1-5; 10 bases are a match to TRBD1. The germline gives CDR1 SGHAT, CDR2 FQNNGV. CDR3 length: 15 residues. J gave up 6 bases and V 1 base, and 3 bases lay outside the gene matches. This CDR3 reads CASSLGQGAGQPQHF. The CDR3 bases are TGTGCCAGCAGCTTAGGACAGGGGGCAGGTCAGCCCCAGCATTTT.

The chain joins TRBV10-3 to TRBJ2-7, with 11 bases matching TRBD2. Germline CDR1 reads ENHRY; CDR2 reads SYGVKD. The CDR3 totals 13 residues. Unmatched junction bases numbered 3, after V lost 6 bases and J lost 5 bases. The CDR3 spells CAIRTSGDHEQYF. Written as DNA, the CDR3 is TGTGCCATCAGGACTAGCGGGGACCACGAGCAGTACTTC.

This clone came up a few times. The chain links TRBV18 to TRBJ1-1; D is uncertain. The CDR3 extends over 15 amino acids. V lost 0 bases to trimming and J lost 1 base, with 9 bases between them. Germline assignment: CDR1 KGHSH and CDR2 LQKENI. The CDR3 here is CASSPPMAENTEAFF. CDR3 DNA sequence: TGTGCCAGCTCACCACCGATGGCGGAGAACACTGAAGCTTTCTTT.

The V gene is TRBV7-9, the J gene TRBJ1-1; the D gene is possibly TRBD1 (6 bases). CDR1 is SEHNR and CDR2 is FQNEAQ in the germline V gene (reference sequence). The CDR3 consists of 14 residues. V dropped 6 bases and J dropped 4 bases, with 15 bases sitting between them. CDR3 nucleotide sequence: TGTGCCAGCAGAACAAGGGGGGAGGGCACTGAAGCTTTCTTT. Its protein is CASRTRGEGTEAFF.

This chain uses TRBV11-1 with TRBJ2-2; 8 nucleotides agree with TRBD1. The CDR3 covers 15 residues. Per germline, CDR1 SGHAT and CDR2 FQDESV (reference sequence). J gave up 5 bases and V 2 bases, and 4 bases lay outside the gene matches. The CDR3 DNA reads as TGTGCCAGCAGCTTACAGGGGGCAAAAACCGGGGAGCTGTTTTTT. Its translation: CASSLQGAKTGELFF.